This T cell receptor (beta chain) appears in the sequencing data of a study of cytomegalovirus exposure and HLA in healthy donors. Whole-study context: The approximately 610 first-cohort repertoires shared a platform with the 120 or so validation repertoires, as reported in a later analysis.

The study, taken as a whole, reports: The tendency of first-cohort TCR clusters to co-occur in the roughly 120 validation repertoires was identified by a subsequent analysis. It was reported that the classifier diagnosed cytomegalovirus status with high specificity and sensitivity in both the original and validation cohorts. Cytomegalovirus association was listed for about 180 TCR beta chains.

Notes on this clone: The target antigen is unknown.

Some clones are missing from TCRdb's copy, which holds only in-frame ones; the method was immunoSEQ multiplex PCR. This table holds roughly 67,000 clones, 91% found once. Germline V gene lookup returns CDR1 MDHEN and CDR2 SYDVKM. V shed 11 bases and J shed 5 bases, with 13 bases lying between them. The CDR3 has 11 amino acids. This receptor was identified in a man younger than 35 in good health and CMV-seronegative. Sequencing was carried out using PBMCs. The gene calls are TRBV28 and TRBJ2-7; the D gene is possibly TRBD1 (5 bases). CDR3 residues: CALGRAHEQYF. CDR3 sequence (DNA): TGTGCCCTGGGCAGGGCCCACGAGCAGTACTTC.